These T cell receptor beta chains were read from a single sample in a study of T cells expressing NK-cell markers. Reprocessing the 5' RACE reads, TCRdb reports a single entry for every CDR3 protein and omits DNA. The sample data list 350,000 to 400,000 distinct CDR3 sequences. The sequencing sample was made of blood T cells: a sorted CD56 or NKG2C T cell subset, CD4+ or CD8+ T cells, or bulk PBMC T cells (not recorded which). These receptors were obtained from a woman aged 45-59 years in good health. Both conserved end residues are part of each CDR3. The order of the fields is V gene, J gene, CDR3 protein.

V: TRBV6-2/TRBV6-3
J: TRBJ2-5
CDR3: CASSSNRGPETQYF

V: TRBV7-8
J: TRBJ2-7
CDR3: CASSLIGTGTIRDEQYF

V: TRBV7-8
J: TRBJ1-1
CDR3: CASSTQGFSEAFF

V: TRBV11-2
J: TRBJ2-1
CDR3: CASSLEGEISYEQFF

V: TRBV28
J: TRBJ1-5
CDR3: CASSLRGGPVQPQHF

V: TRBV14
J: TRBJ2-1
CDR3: CASSQDPREVGYEQFF

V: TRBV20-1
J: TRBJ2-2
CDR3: CSARGGSGTGELFF

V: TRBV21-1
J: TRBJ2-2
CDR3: CASSHRLDKGELFF

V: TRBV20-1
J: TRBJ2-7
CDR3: CSARDLLSGSQGEQYF

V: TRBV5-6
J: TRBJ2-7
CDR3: CAGGTSGTYSSYEQYF

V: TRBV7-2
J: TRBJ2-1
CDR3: CASSLHRLAGGNEQFF

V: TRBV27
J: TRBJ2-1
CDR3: CASSLVAGYNEQFF

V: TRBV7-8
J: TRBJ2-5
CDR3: CASSEVSGQGEETQYF

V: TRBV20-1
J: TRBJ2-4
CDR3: CSARAPGASNIQYF

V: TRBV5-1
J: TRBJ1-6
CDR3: CASSRSGQSNSALHF

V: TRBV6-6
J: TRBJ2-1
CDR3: CASRRDRETYNEQFF

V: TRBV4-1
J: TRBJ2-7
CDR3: CASSQVPGGHYEQYF

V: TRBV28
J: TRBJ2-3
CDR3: CASSLITGLSTTDTQYF

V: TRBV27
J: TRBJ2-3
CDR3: CASSPSRGDTQYF

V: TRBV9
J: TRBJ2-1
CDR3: CASSVDLVGNEQFF

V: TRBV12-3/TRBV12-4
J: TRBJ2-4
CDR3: CASSSTKRGAKNIQYF

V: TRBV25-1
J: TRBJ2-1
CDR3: CASSGPGGNEQFF

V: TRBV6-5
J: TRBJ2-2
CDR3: CASSYSLTGELFF

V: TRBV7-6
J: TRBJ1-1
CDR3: CASSLESRGDTEAFF

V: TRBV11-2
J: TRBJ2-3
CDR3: CAEGVVTDTQYF

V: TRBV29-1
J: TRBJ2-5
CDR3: CSGAGSMGETQYF

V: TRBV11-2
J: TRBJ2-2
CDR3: CASSLDSPAGELFF

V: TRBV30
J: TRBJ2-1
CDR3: CAWSVLAAHNEQFF

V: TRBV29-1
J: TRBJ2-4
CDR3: CSVEARLAKNIQYF

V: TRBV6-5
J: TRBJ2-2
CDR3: CASSYSLAGGPSGELFF

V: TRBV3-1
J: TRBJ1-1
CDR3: CASSQDMGNTEAFF

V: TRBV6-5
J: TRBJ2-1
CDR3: CASSYANNEQFF

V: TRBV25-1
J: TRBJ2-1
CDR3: CASSEFGNEQFF

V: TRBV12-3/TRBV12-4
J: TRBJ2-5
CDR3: CASSLVGLAGLGETQYF

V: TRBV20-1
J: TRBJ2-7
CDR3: CSARDPGTSNHEQYF

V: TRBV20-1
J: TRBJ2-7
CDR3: CSATGFSTYEQYF

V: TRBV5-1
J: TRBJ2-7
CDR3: CASSLIAGGSLEQYF

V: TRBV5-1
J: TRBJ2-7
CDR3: CASSLAAGGPGEQYF

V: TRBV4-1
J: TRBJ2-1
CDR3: CASSRRESPRGNEQFF

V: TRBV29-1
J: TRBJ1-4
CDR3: CSVGDGTQNEKLFF

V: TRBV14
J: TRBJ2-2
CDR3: CASSQGAGVTYGELFF

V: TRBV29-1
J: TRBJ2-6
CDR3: CSVAHVGRANVLTF

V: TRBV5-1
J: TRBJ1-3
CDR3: CASSLVRGSENTIYF

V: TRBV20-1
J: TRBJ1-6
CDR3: CSARGLLYNSPLHF

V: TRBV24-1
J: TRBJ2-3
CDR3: CATSDPRVGSTDTQYF

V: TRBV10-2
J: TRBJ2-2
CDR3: CASKIRQGDTGELFF

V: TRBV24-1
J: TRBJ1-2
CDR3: CATSTGKYGYTF

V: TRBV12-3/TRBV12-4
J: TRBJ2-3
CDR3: CASSSVRRDTQYF

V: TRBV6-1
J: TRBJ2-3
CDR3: CASSEDYRSTDTQYF

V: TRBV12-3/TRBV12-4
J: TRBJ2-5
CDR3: CASSLKGLVGTSGSWETQYF